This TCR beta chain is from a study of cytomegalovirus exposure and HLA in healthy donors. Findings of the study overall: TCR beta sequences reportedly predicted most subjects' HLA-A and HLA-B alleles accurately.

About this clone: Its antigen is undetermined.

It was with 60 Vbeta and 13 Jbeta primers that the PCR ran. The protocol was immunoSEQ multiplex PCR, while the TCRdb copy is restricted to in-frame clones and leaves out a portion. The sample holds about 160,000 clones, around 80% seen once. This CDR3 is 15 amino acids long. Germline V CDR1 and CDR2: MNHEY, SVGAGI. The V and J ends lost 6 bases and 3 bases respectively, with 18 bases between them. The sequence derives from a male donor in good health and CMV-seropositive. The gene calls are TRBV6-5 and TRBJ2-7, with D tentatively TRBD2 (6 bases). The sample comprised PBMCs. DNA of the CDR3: TGTGCCAGCAGCCGACTAGAATCCCAAGACTACGAGCAGTACTTC. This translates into CASSRLESQDYEQYF.